The table lists the clone carrying this T cell receptor beta chain with a few counts. The junction departs from the called germline gene at one end, perhaps through a read error. Each donor was a Caucasian adult residing in Nashville, Tennessee. This record belongs to a study of shared clonotypes between healthy human individuals. This CDR3 has 15 amino acids. Germline values: CDR1 MNHEY, CDR2 SMNVEV (reference sequence). TCRdb's table, derived via immunoSEQ multiplex PCR, lists solely in-frame clones and lacks some. The repertoire includes roughly 1 million clones, about 84% of them detected once, and 0.4% to 0.55% sits in the top ten.

This chain links TRBV27 with TRBJ1-2; D possibly corresponds to TRBD1 (5 bases). This sequence originates from a man between 18 and 29 years old in good health. Some clones in this sample may be carry-over from other donors' samples. The source material was memory CD4+ T cells from PBMCs. Subset reported: CD45RA-negative fraction. The chain's CDR3 is CAIASLEGPGRKVIF. CDR3 DNA sequence: TGTGCCATTGCTTCACTTGAGGGGCCGGGACGGAAAGTCATCTTC.